This entry describes one T cell receptor beta chain. Its antigen is unidentified. These data come from a study of cytomegalovirus exposure and HLA in healthy donors. Study overall: Previous work identified around 120 million unique TCR beta sequences from around 170 million T cells. Roughly 85 million unique TCRs from HLA-typed donors made up an early data release.

There are 14 residues in the CDR3. V dropped 6 bases and J dropped 1; count of bases not matched to a gene: 2. Germline V gene data show CDR1 as SNHLY and CDR2 as FYNNEI. Study-wide results and limits: The authors later linked a missense DCLRE1C variant to TCR beta V- and J-gene trimming. In a later analysis, HLA-associated TCR beta chains were more clonally expanded than equally common others.

A multiplex PCR was run with 60 Vbeta primers and 13 Jbeta primers. Libraries were prepared by immunoSEQ multiplex PCR; TCRdb keeps only in-frame clonotypes and omits some of them. This table holds 150,000 to 200,000 clones, around two thirds found once. Input material: PBMCs. The receptor's source is a man between 50 and 59 years old in good health and CMV-seronegative. This rearrangement joins TRBV2 to TRBJ1-2, with 10 bases identical to TRBD1. In DNA form, the CDR3 reads TGTGCCAGCAGAGGGACAGGGGTTAACTATGGCTACACCTTC. It is translated as CASRGTGVNYGYTF.